A selection of T cell receptor beta chains follows, all from one sample in a study of blood T cell repertoires in COVID-19. Repertoires were generated with immunoSEQ multiplex PCR, while TCRdb's copy carries only in-frame clones and drops some. The sample has 350,000 to 450,000 clones, just over 90% seen once. Specimen: PBMCs or T cells enriched from blood (not recorded which). These receptors were obtained from a woman aged 40 to 50 who had been exposed to COVID-19. The CDR3 runs from the conserved cysteine through the conserved F or W. Each record gives: clone size, V gene, D gene, J gene, CDR3 protein, CDR3 DNA. A D gene is named only where the DNA matches it firmly. Where a row states a size, it is once, few, many or the class of an expanded clone; other rows omit it.

clone size: -
V gene: TRBV30
D gene: -
J gene: TRBJ1-2
CDR3 protein: CAWTSTGGLYGYTF
CDR3 DNA: TGTGCCTGGACCTCAACCGGGGGGCTCTATGGCTACACCTTC

clone size: -
V gene: TRBV11-2
D gene: -
J gene: TRBJ2-7
CDR3 protein: CASSPDSYEQYF
CDR3 DNA: TGTGCCAGCAGCCCCGACAGCTACGAGCAGTACTTC

clone size: once
V gene: TRBV6-5
D gene: TRBD1
J gene: TRBJ1-1
CDR3 protein: CASSFGQGRGTEAFF
CDR3 DNA: TGTGCCAGCAGTTTCGGACAGGGGAGGGGCACTGAAGCTTTCTTT

clone size: few
V gene: TRBV5-1
D gene: TRBD1
J gene: TRBJ1-4
CDR3 protein: CASSLTGGNEKLFF
CDR3 DNA: TGCGCCAGCAGCTTGACAGGGGGGAATGAAAAACTGTTTTTT

clone size: -
V gene: TRBV2
D gene: TRBD2
J gene: TRBJ2-2
CDR3 protein: CASSDPSGGVNTGELFF
CDR3 DNA: TGTGCCAGCAGTGACCCTAGCGGGGGGGTTAACACCGGGGAGCTGTTTTTT

clone size: -
V gene: TRBV5-1
D gene: TRBD2
J gene: TRBJ2-3
CDR3 protein: CASSLERLAGGPTDTQYF
CDR3 DNA: TGCGCCAGCAGCTTGGAAAGACTAGCGGGAGGGCCAACAGATACGCAGTATTTT

clone size: -
V gene: TRBV30
D gene: -
J gene: TRBJ2-5
CDR3 protein: CAWNKGDGVETQYF
CDR3 DNA: TGTGCCTGGAATAAAGGGGATGGAGTGGAGACCCAGTACTTC

clone size: -
V gene: TRBV19
D gene: -
J gene: TRBJ1-1
CDR3 protein: CASSIDLTGPTEAFF
CDR3 DNA: TGTGCCAGTAGTATAGACCTTACAGGGCCCACTGAAGCTTTCTTT

clone size: -
V gene: TRBV5-5
D gene: -
J gene: TRBJ2-1
CDR3 protein: CASTQGKGNPSYNEQFF
CDR3 DNA: TGTGCCAGCACCCAGGGTAAAGGGAATCCCTCCTACAATGAGCAGTTCTTC

clone size: few
V gene: TRBV3-1/TRBV3-2
D gene: -
J gene: TRBJ2-7
CDR3 protein: CASASREYEQYF
CDR3 DNA: TGTGCCAGCGCTAGCCGAGAATACGAGCAGTACTTC

clone size: -
V gene: TRBV6-5
D gene: TRBD1
J gene: TRBJ2-7
CDR3 protein: CASRLDRAYEQYF
CDR3 DNA: TGTGCCAGCAGATTGGACAGGGCCTACGAGCAGTACTTC

clone size: -
V gene: TRBV3-1/TRBV3-2
D gene: TRBD1
J gene: TRBJ1-2
CDR3 protein: CASSRFGQGAGGYTF
CDR3 DNA: TGTGCCAGCAGCCGATTCGGACAGGGGGCCGGGGGCTACACCTTC

clone size: -
V gene: TRBV5-1
D gene: -
J gene: TRBJ2-7
CDR3 protein: CASSLTSHEQYF
CDR3 DNA: TGCGCCAGCAGCTTGACTAGTCACGAGCAGTACTTC

clone size: -
V gene: TRBV30
D gene: TRBD1
J gene: TRBJ2-1
CDR3 protein: CAWRRGDRDYNEQFF
CDR3 DNA: TGTGCCTGGAGAAGGGGGGACAGGGACTACAATGAGCAGTTCTTC

clone size: -
V gene: TRBV15
D gene: -
J gene: TRBJ2-2
CDR3 protein: CATSRDRGRSGELFF
CDR3 DNA: TGTGCCACCAGCAGAGACAGGGGCAGGTCCGGGGAGCTGTTTTTT

clone size: -
V gene: TRBV30
D gene: -
J gene: TRBJ1-3
CDR3 protein: CAWSVPGTGNTIYF
CDR3 DNA: TGTGCCTGGAGTGTTCCAGGGACTGGAAACACCATATATTTT

clone size: -
V gene: TRBV18
D gene: -
J gene: TRBJ1-5
CDR3 protein: CASSPRGRVNQPQHF
CDR3 DNA: TGTGCCAGCTCCCCCCGAGGTCGGGTCAATCAGCCCCAGCATTTT

clone size: -
V gene: TRBV27
D gene: -
J gene: TRBJ1-2
CDR3 protein: CASSLSPGGNYGYTF
CDR3 DNA: TGTGCCAGCAGTTTATCCCCAGGTGGTAACTATGGCTACACCTTC

clone size: -
V gene: TRBV7-2
D gene: -
J gene: TRBJ2-7
CDR3 protein: CASSTRGQISYEQYF
CDR3 DNA: TGTGCCAGCAGCACGCGGGGGCAGATCTCCTACGAGCAGTACTTC

clone size: -
V gene: TRBV29-1
D gene: -
J gene: TRBJ1-2
CDR3 protein: CSVVFGEGYTF
CDR3 DNA: TGCAGCGTTGTGTTCGGGGAGGGCTACACCTTC

clone size: -
V gene: TRBV30
D gene: -
J gene: TRBJ1-4
CDR3 protein: CAWSVGGKNEKLFF
CDR3 DNA: TGTGCCTGGAGTGTCGGCGGGAAAAATGAAAAACTGTTTTTT

clone size: -
V gene: TRBV30
D gene: TRBD2
J gene: TRBJ2-1
CDR3 protein: CAWTVGTSGVYNEQFF
CDR3 DNA: TGTGCCTGGACCGTTGGGACTAGCGGCGTCTACAATGAGCAGTTCTTC

clone size: -
V gene: TRBV2
D gene: -
J gene: TRBJ1-3
CDR3 protein: CASSEALREVGNTIYF
CDR3 DNA: TGTGCCAGCAGTGAAGCGCTTAGGGAGGTGGGAAACACCATATATTTT

clone size: -
V gene: TRBV15
D gene: -
J gene: TRBJ2-7
CDR3 protein: CATSREPGQRDEQYF
CDR3 DNA: TGTGCCACCAGCAGGGAACCGGGACAGCGGGACGAGCAGTACTTC

clone size: -
V gene: TRBV29-1
D gene: -
J gene: TRBJ1-1
CDR3 protein: CSVMANTEAFF
CDR3 DNA: TGCAGCGTTATGGCGAACACTGAAGCTTTCTTT